The T cell receptor beta chain under discussion was sequenced for a study of memory CD4+ T cells and cytomegalovirus serostatus. Between the trimmed V and J ends, which lost 0 bases and 6 bases, there was a span of 14 bases. This CDR3 is 15 amino acids long. CDR1 LNHNV and CDR2 YYDKDF come from the germline V gene (reference sequence). Single viable CD3+CD4+CD8-CD45RO+ cells were sorted as the memory CD4+ T cells. Libraries were prepared by immunoSEQ multiplex PCR; TCRdb keeps only in-frame clonotypes and omits some of them. The table has 55,000 to 65,000 clones, 80% to 90% seen once. The TCR sequence derives from an adult in good health and CMV-seronegative. The chain uses TRBV15 and TRBJ1-1; D uncertain. The sequenced sample consisted of memory CD4+ T cells from blood. Here the CDR3 DNA reads TGTGCCACCAGCAGAGATCGAGAGGCCATCCCTGAAGCTTTCTTT. The encoded protein is CATSRDREAIPEAFF.